The clone carrying this TCR beta chain has a single count. This record comes from a study of T cell changes during pregnancy in multiple sclerosis. The germline V gene has CDR1 GTSNPN and CDR2 SVGIG (reference sequence). V was trimmed by 4 bases and J by 6 bases, leaving 11 bases between them. CDR3 length: 12 amino acids. Data came from immunoSEQ multiplex PCR; TCRdb stores just in-frame clones and leaves some out. The sample has approximately 44,000 clones, 85% to 90% seen once. This clonotype was obtained from a female donor with multiple sclerosis, enrolled in a pregnancy study. Source: CD4+ T cells from peripheral blood mononuclear cells, taken in the first trimester of pregnancy. The chain combines TRBV30 with TRBJ2-3, with a tentative D call TRBD2 (6 bases). The CDR3 DNA is TGTGCCTGGACTACGGGAGTGGATACGCAGTATTTT. Its protein product is CAWTTGVDTQYF. Based on the CDR3 plus reference TRBV30 and TRBJ2-3, the full variable domain is SQTIHQWPATLVQPVGSPLSLECTVEGTSNPNLYWYRQAAGRGLQLLFYSVGIGQISSEVPQNLSASRPQDRQFILSSKKLLLSDSGFYLCAWTTGVDTQYFGPGTRLTVL.